The 7 T cell receptor beta chains given below trace back to one sample, sequenced in a study of blood T cell repertoires in COVID-19. Assay: immunoSEQ multiplex PCR; the TCRdb copy retains only in-frame clones and omits some. The table records fewer than 150,000 clones, almost 85% of them present only once. The sequencing sample was made of peripheral blood. Receptors originate from a human donor in a cohort sampled during active COVID-19.

The rearrangement uses TRBV3-1 (or the pseudogene TRBV3-2) and TRBJ2-7; maybe TRBD1 (5 bases). Germline V gives CDR1 LGHDT, CDR2 YNNKEL (reference sequence). Trimming took off 1 base at V and 1 base at J, with 11 bases between the two ends. This CDR3 has 15 amino acids. The CDR3 region is CASSQGLTASYEQYF. The CDR3 nucleotides are TGTGCCAGCAGCCAAGGGTTGACAGCTTCCTACGAGCAGTACTTC.

CDR3 in DNA: TGTGCCAGCAGACCCACTAGCGCGGACACCGGGGAGCTGTTTTTT. Translation: CASRPTSADTGELFF. The V and J genes are TRBV7-7 and TRBJ2-2; 7 bases are shared with TRBD2. The CDR3 is 15 residues long. With V trimmed by 6 bases and J by 3 bases, 7 bases remained unmatched. CDR1 SSHAT and CDR2 FNYEAQ come from the germline V gene (reference sequence). Looking up the rest from reference TRBV7-7 and TRBJ2-2 gives the full variable domain: GAGVSQSPRYKVTKRGQDVTLRCDPISSHATLYWYQQALGQGPEFLTYFNYEAQPDKSGLPSDRFSAERPEGSISTLTIQRTEQRDSAMYRCASRPTSADTGELFFGEGSRLTVL.

This clone was seen just once. The rearrangement joins TRBV7-2 to TRBJ2-3; 8 bases line up with TRBD2. J lost 0 bases, V lost 2 bases, and 4 bases had no gene match. The CDR3 contains 16 residues. From germline, CDR1 is SGHTA and CDR2 FQGNSA. CDR3 residues: CASSLSSGVSTDTQYF. DNA for the CDR3: TGTGCCAGCAGCTTAAGTAGCGGGGTTAGCACAGATACGCAGTATTTT. The full variable domain, its missing parts supplied by reference TRBV7-2 and TRBJ2-3, is GAGVSQSPSNKVTEKGKDVELRCDPISGHTALYWYRQSLGQGLEFLIYFQGNSAPDKSGLPSDRFSAERTGGSVSTLTIQRTQQEDSAVYLCASSLSSGVSTDTQYFGPGTRLTVL.

The chain employs TRBV18 and TRBJ2-7; no clear D gene. Per the germline V gene, CDR1 is KGHSH and CDR2 is LQKENI. The ends were cut back, 6 bases at V and 3 bases at J, with 12 bases in the middle. CDR3 length: 13 amino acids. The CDR3 bases are TGTGCCAGCTCTAACCAGCCAGGCTACGAGCAGTACTTC. As protein: CASSNQPGYEQYF.

This chain uses TRBV5-1 with TRBJ1-1, with 7 nucleotides matching TRBD1. The trim removed 2 bases at V and 2 bases at J, leaving 3 bases unmatched. Germline V CDR1 and CDR2: SGHRS, YFSETQ. The CDR3 is 14 residues long. The CDR3: CASSFTGVNTEAFF. The CDR3 region has the DNA TGCGCCAGCAGCTTTACAGGGGTCAACACTGAAGCTTTCTTT.

The rearrangement uses TRBV20-1 and TRBJ1-6; D possibly corresponds to TRBD1 (5 bases). The CDR3 is 11 amino acids. Trimming took off 0 bases at V and 14 bases at J, with 8 bases between the two ends. Germline CDR1 reads DFQATT; CDR2 reads SNEGSKA (reference sequence). The chain's CDR3 is CSAREQVSLHF. The DNA for the CDR3 is TGCAGTGCTAGAGAACAGGTTTCCCTCCACTTT.

The chain combines TRBV15 with TRBJ2-3; D is perhaps TRBD1 (6 bases). The germline V gene has CDR1 LNHNV and CDR2 YYDKDF (reference sequence). Trimming took 4 bases from V and 5 from J, leaving 13 bases between them. This CDR3 has 14 residues. In DNA, the CDR3 is TGTGCCACCAGCATTTACAGGGCCGGAGATACGCAGTATTTT. The encoded protein is CATSIYRAGDTQYF.